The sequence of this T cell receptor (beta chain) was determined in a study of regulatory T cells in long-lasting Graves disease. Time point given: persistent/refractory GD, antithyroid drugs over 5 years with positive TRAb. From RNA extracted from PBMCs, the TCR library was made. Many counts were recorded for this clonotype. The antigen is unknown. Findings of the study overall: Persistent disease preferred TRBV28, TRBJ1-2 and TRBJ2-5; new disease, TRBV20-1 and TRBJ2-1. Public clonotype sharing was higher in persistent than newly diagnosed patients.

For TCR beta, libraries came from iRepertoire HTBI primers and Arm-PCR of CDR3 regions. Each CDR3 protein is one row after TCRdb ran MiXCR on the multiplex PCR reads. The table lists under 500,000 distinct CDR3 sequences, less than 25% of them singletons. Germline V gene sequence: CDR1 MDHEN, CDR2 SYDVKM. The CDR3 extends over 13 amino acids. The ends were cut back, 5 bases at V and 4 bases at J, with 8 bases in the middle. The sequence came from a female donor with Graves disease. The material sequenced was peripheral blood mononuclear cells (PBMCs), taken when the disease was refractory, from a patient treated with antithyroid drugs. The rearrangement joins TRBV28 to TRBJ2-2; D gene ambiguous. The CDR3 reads CASSTRSTGELFF. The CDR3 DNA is TGTGCCAGCAGTACCAGAAGCACCGGGGAGCTGTTTTTT.